This entry lists 21 T cell receptor beta chains sequenced from one sample in a study of CD8 T cells in Susac syndrome. After extraction with the RNeasy kit, 0.5 to 1 ug of the RNA was reverse transcribed using random hexamers. A single record per CDR3 protein comes from TCRdb applying MiXCR to the immunoSEQ multiplex PCR reads. The sample consists of more than 40,000 distinct CDR3 sequences, roughly 93% of them appearing once. Specimen: CD8+ T cells from PBMCs. The receptors were gathered from a human donor in good health.

This clonotype appeared a single time. The chain joins TRBV6-6 to TRBJ2-7; D may correspond to TRBD1 or TRBD2 (5 bases each). From germline, CDR1 is MNHNY and CDR2 SVGAGI (reference sequence). V was trimmed by 8 bases and J by 2 bases, leaving 10 bases between them. This CDR3 spans 12 amino acids. The CDR3 sequence is CASGGLTYEQYF. CDR3 bases: TGTGCCAGCGGGGGTCTCACCTACGAGCAGTACTTC.

The chain couples TRBV29-1 to TRBJ2-7; 8 bases match TRBD2. This CDR3 has 13 residues. The V gene end was trimmed by 4 bases and the J gene end by 6 bases; junction bases not matched to a gene: 8. Looked up from germline, CDR1 is SQVTM and CDR2 is ANQGSEA. The CDR3 sequence: CSVGSGSVSEQYF. The DNA for the CDR3 is TGCAGCGTTGGGAGCGGGAGCGTTTCCGAGCAGTACTTC.

The V and J genes are TRBV6-2 or TRBV6-3 and TRBJ2-7, with D unresolved. Deletions cut 6 bases from V and 2 bases from J, with 8 bases between. The CDR3 is made up of 12 amino acids. The germline V gene has CDR1 MNHEY and CDR2 SVGEGT. Here the CDR3 reads CASRRGTYEQYF. CDR3 coding DNA: TGTGCCAGCAGGCGAGGAACCTACGAGCAGTACTTC.

About this clonotype: At one end, the junction sequence differs from germline, possibly due to a read error. The V call is TRBV20-1, the J call TRBJ2-2; D might be TRBD1 or TRBD2, each matching 5 bases. The CDR3 sequence is 15 residues long. CDR1 is DFQATT, CDR2 SNEGSKA, per germline (reference sequence). The CDR3 coding sequence is TGCAGTGCTGCAGGGTCGAGAGGGAACGCCGGGGAGCTGTTTTTT. This gives the protein CSAAGSRGNAGELFF.

The chain is built from TRBV27 and TRBJ1-4; D unresolved. V lost 5 bases and J 5 bases, leaving 15 bases between the germline ends. CDR3 length: 15 residues. Germline V gene sequence: CDR1 MNHEY, CDR2 SMNVEV (reference sequence). CDR3: CASSDRATANEKLFF. DNA of the CDR3: TGTGCCAGCAGTGACCGCGCGACGGCGAATGAAAAACTGTTTTTT.

This rearrangement joins TRBV29-1 to TRBJ2-2; maybe TRBD2 (5 bases). CDR1 and CDR2 from the germline V gene are SQVTM and ANQGSEA. The germline V and J ends were trimmed by 6 bases and 8 bases, with 25 bases remaining between them. The CDR3 totals 16 residues. CDR3 DNA: TGCAGCGTGGGTCCTAACGAGCGGTCCTTCGGAGGGGAGCTGTTTTTT. Translating gives CSVGPNERSFGGELFF.

The rearrangement joins TRBV6-2 or TRBV6-3 to TRBJ2-7, with 7 positions matching TRBD2. V was pared by 4 bases and J by 2 bases, with 2 bases of the junction left unmatched. This CDR3 has 13 residues. The germline V gene has CDR1 MNHEY and CDR2 SVGEGT. This chain's CDR3 is CASSFLAAYEQYF. CDR3 coding DNA: TGTGCCAGCAGTTTTCTAGCGGCCTACGAGCAGTACTTC.

The V call is TRBV29-1, the J call TRBJ2-1; 8 nucleotides match TRBD1. Per the germline V gene, CDR1 is SQVTM and CDR2 is ANQGSEA. V shed 6 bases and J 5 bases; nucleotides not matched to a gene: 9. This CDR3 has 14 amino acids. CDR3 sequence: CSVVRQGSNNEQFF. Written as DNA, the CDR3 is TGCAGCGTAGTTAGACAGGGGAGTAACAATGAGCAGTTCTTC.

The rearrangement joins TRBV5-1 to TRBJ2-1; no definite D call. Looked up from germline, CDR1 is SGHRS and CDR2 is YFSETQ. Trimming cost V 0 bases and J 0 bases, with 10 bases left between them. The CDR3 spans 16 residues. The CDR3 protein is CASSLEGRSSYNEQFF. In DNA form, the CDR3 reads TGCGCCAGCAGCTTGGAGGGCAGGAGCTCCTACAATGAGCAGTTCTTC.

A note on this clonotype: The limits of the CDR3 on the DNA are not certain, so only TCRdb's listed CDR3 is given. The rearrangement joins TRBV5-1 to TRBJ1-1; TRBD1, the table's D call, lacks a check against the DNA. In germline, CDR1 is SGHRS, CDR2 YFSETQ. The CDR3 is 15 residues long, ends included. CDR3 loop: CASSFGPGGNTEAFF.

The gene calls are TRBV9 and TRBJ2-7; 10 bases match TRBD1. Germline-derived CDR1 and CDR2 are SGDLS and YYNGEE. There are 15 residues in the CDR3. V shed 1 base and J 2 bases; nucleotides not matched to a gene: 3. As DNA, the CDR3 is TGTGCCAGCAGCGTATCGGGGACAGGGGCCTACGAGCAGTACTTC. It translates to CASSVSGTGAYEQYF.

The chain uses TRBV6-2 or TRBV6-3 and TRBJ1-1; tentatively, D is TRBD1 (5 bases). The V gene's germline CDR1 is MNHEY and CDR2 SVGEGT. V was shortened by 0 bases and J by 1 base, with 9 bases between the two germline ends. CDR3 size: 15 residues. CDR3 in DNA: TGTGCCAGCAGTTACTCCCACGGGGCGAACACTGAAGCTTTCTTT. This translates into CASSYSHGANTEAFF.

The V call is TRBV29-1, the J call TRBJ2-7; TRBD1 aligns across 7 bases. Germline assignment: CDR1 SQVTM and CDR2 ANQGSEA. Trimming removed 6 bases from V and 3 bases from J; junction bases left unmatched: 5. CDR3 length: 12 residues. The CDR3 loop is CSVKQGIYEQYF. The CDR3 nucleotides read TGCAGCGTGAAACAGGGGATCTACGAGCAGTACTTC.

The chain couples TRBV19 to TRBJ1-5; D unclear. V lost 5 bases and J 7 bases, leaving 15 bases between the germline ends. The CDR3 loop spans 14 amino acids. Germline lookup yields CDR1 LNHDA and CDR2 SQIVND (reference sequence). The CDR3 loop reads CASSSAPLTQPQHF. The CDR3 DNA follows: TGTGCCAGTAGTTCAGCCCCTTTGACGCAGCCCCAGCATTTT.

The J gene is TRBJ2-1, the V gene TRBV5-1, with 8 bases that match TRBD2. With 4 bases clipped from V and 4 bases from J, the junction kept 13 bases outside the gene matches. The CDR3 spans 17 residues. Germline lookup yields CDR1 SGHRS and CDR2 YFSETQ. CDR3: CASSPEGAGVTYNEQFF. CDR3 bases: TGCGCCAGCAGCCCGGAAGGAGCGGGAGTTACGTACAATGAGCAGTTCTTC.

In this sample, this clonotype turned up once. V is TRBV29-1 and J is TRBJ2-7, with 7 bases aligning to TRBD1. The CDR3 is made up of 13 amino acids. CDR1 and CDR2 from the germline V gene are SQVTM and ANQGSEA. The J segment lost 0 bases and the V segment lost 4 bases, leaving 3 bases of the junction unmatched. CDR3 coding DNA: TGCAGCGTTGTTACAGGGGACTCCTACGAGCAGTACTTC. This translates into CSVVTGDSYEQYF.

The V call is TRBV19, the J call TRBJ1-2; TRBD1 agrees at 8 bases. The CDR3 extends over 13 amino acids. Trimming removed 7 bases from V and 5 bases from J; junction bases left unmatched: 6. Germline CDR1 reads LNHDA; CDR2 reads SQIVND (reference sequence). The CDR3 DNA sequence: TGTGCCAGTAACCCGGGACAGGAGTATGGCTACACCTTC. This translates into CASNPGQEYGYTF. The whole variable domain, remainder taken from reference TRBV19 and TRBJ1-2, is DGGITQSPKYLFRKEGQNVTLSCEQNLNHDAMYWYRQDPGQGLRLIYYSQIVNDFQKGDIAEGYSVSREKKESFPLTVTSAQKNPTAFYLCASNPGQEYGYTFGSGTRLTVV.

The rearrangement links TRBV24-1 to TRBJ2-1, with 8 positions matching TRBD1. This CDR3 is built from 15 residues. With 4 bases clipped from V and 2 bases from J, the junction kept 3 bases outside the gene matches. Germline CDR1 and CDR2: KGHDR and SFDVKD. In DNA, the CDR3 is TGTGCCACCAGTGAGAGGACAGGGACCTACAATGAGCAGTTCTTC. The encoded protein is CATSERTGTYNEQFF.

The chain carries TRBV4-1 and TRBJ2-5; the D gene is possibly TRBD1 (5 bases). This CDR3 spans 16 amino acids. With 4 bases removed from V and 1 base from J, the gap between germline ends came to 16 bases. The V gene's germline CDR1 is MGHRA and CDR2 YSYEKL. For the CDR3, the DNA is TGCGCCAGCAGCCTCGTACCGCCCGACAGCCAAGAGACCCAGTACTTC. Protein: CASSLVPPDSQETQYF.

This chain connects TRBV19 to TRBJ1-2; 11 nucleotides agree with TRBD1. Germline CDR1 and CDR2: LNHDA and SQIVND (reference sequence). J gave up 7 bases and V 7 bases, and 11 bases lay outside the gene matches. The CDR3 runs 15 residues. The CDR3 region has the DNA TGTGCCAGTACCATAGAGGACAGGGGGCTTCTTGGCTACACCTTC. Its translation is CASTIEDRGLLGYTF.

The rearrangement joins TRBV11-2 to TRBJ2-7; perhaps TRBD2 as D (5 bases). Germline lookup yields CDR1 SGHAT and CDR2 FQNNGV. CDR3 length equals 14 residues. Between the trimmed V and J ends, which lost 5 bases and 6 bases, there was a span of 17 bases. This CDR3 is CASSPRLVRGEQYF. The CDR3 DNA sequence: TGTGCCAGCAGCCCCCGGTTAGTTCGGGGCGAGCAGTACTTC.